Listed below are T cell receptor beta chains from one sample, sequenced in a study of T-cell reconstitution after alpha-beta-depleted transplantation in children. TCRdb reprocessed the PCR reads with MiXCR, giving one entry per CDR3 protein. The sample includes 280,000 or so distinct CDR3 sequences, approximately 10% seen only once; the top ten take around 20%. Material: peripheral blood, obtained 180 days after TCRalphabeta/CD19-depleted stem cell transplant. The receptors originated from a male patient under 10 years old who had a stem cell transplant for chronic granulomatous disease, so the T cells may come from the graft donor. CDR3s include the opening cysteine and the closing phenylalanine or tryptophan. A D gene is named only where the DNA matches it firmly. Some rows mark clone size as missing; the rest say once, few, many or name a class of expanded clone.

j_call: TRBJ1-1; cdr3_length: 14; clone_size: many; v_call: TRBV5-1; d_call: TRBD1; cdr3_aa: CASSLTGGVTEAFF; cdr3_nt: TGCGCCAGCAGCTTGACAGGGGGCGTTACTGAAGCTTTCTTT
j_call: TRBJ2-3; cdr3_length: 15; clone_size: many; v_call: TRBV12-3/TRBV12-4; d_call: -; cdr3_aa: CASRWGAGTTDTQYF; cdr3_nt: TGTGCCAGCAGGTGGGGGGCGGGGACCACAGATACGCAGTATTTT
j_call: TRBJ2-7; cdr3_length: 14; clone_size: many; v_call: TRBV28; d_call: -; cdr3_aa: CASSLVGISYEQYF; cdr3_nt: TGTGCCAGCAGTTTAGTCGGGATCTCCTACGAGCAGTACTTC
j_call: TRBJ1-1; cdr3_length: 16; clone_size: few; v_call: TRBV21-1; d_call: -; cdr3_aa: CASSIRRSTGGQLMFF; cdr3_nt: TGTGCCAGCAGCATACGACGGAGTACAGGGGGCCAGCTCATGTTCTTT
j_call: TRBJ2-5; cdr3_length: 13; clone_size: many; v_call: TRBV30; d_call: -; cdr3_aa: CAWSVRFQETQYF; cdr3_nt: TGTGCCTGGAGTGTCAGATTCCAAGAGACCCAGTACTTC
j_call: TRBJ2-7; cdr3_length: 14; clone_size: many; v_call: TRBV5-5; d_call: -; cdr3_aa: CASSLVSLSYEQYF; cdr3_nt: TGTGCCAGCAGCTTGGTTTCCTTATCCTACGAGCAGTACTTC
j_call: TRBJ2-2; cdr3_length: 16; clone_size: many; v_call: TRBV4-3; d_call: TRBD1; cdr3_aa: CASSQLTGEFSGELFF; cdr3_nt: TGCGCCAGCAGCCAATTGACAGGGGAGTTCTCCGGGGAGCTGTTTTTT
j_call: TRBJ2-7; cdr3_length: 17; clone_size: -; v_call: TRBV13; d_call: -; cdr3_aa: CASSLGLVAGSSYEQYF; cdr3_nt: TGTGCCAGCAGCTTAGGCCTGGTGGCGGGAAGCTCCTACGAGCAGTACTTC
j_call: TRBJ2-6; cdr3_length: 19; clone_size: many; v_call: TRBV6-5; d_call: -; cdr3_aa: CASSYSLPGDSSGANVLTF; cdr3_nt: TGTGCCAGCAGTTACTCGCTCCCAGGTGACAGCTCTGGGGCCAACGTCCTGACTTTC
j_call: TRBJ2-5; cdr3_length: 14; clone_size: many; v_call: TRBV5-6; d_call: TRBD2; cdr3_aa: CASSSGWTSGTQYF; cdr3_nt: TGTGCCAGCAGCTCGGGCTGGACTAGCGGGACCCAGTACTTC
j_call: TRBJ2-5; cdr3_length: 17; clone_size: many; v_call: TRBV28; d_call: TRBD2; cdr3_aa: CASSIGDWTSPQETQYF; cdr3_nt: TGTGCCAGCAGTATAGGAGACTGGACTAGCCCTCAAGAGACCCAGTACTTC
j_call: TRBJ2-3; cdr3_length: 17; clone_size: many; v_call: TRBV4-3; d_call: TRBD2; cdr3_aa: CASSPRRTSGGSDTQYF; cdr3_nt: TGCGCCAGCAGCCCGCGGAGGACTAGCGGGGGGTCAGATACGCAGTATTTT
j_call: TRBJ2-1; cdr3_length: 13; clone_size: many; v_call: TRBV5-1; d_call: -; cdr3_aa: CASSSDDGDEQFF; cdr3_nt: TGCGCCAGCAGCTCGGACGACGGAGATGAGCAGTTCTTC
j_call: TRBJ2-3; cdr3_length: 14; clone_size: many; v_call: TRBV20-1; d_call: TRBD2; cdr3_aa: CSAREGGRVNTQYF; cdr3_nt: TGCAGTGCTAGAGAGGGCGGGAGGGTAAATACGCAGTATTTT
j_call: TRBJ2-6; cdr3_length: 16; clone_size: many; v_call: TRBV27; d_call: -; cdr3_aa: CASSFPVQAGANVLTF; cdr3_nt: TGTGCCAGCAGTTTCCCCGTGCAGGCTGGGGCCAACGTCCTGACTTTC
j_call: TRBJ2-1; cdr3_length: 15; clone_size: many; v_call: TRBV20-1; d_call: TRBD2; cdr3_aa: CSARFKLASYNEQFF; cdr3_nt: TGCAGTGCTAGATTCAAACTAGCGAGCTACAATGAGCAGTTCTTC
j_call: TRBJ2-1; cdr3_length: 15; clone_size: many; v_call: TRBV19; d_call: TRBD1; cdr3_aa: CASTPGDRLYNEQFF; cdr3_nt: TGTGCCAGTACCCCTGGGGACAGGTTGTATAATGAGCAGTTCTTC
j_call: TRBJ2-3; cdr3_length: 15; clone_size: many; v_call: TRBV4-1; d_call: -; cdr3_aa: CASTTEASNTDTQYF; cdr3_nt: TGCGCCAGCACTACAGAGGCTAGCAACACAGATACGCAGTATTTT
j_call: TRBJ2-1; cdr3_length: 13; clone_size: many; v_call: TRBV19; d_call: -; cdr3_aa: CASSRQFYNEQFF; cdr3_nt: TGTGCCAGTAGTCGACAGTTCTACAATGAGCAGTTCTTC
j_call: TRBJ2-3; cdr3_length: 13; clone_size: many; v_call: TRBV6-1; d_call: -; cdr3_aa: CASGTKAGSTQYF; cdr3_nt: TGTGCCAGCGGGACAAAGGCAGGGTCTACGCAGTATTTT
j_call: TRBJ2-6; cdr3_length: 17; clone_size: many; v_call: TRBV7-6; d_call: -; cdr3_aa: CASSLERTASGANVLTF; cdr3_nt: TGTGCCAGCAGCTTAGAGCGGACCGCCTCTGGGGCCAACGTCCTGACTTTC
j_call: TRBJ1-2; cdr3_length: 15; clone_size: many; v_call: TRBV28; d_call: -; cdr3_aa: CASSPPGFLLYGYTF; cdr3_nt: TGTGCCAGCAGTCCCCCGGGATTTCTTCTCTATGGCTACACCTTC
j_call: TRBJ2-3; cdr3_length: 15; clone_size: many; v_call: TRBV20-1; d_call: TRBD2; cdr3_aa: CSARTSGRAADTQYF; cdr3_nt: TGCAGTGCCAGGACTAGCGGGAGGGCCGCAGATACGCAGTATTTT
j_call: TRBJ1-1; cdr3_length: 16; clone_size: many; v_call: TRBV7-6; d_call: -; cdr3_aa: CASSLGPNNPPRGAFF; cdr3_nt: TGTGCCAGCAGCTTAGGGCCAAACAATCCACCCCGGGGAGCTTTCTTT
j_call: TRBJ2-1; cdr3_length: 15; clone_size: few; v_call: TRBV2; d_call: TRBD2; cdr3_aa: CASSEAGLAGEEQFF; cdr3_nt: TGTGCCAGCAGTGAGGCGGGACTAGCGGGAGAAGAGCAGTTCTTC
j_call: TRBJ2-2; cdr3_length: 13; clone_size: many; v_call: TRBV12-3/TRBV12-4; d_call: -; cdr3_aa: CAGRTANTGELFF; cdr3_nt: TGTGCCGGCCGGACAGCGAACACCGGGGAGCTGTTTTTT
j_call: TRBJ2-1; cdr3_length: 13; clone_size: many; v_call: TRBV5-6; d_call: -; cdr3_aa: CASSLGESWEQFF; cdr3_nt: TGTGCCAGCAGCTTGGGGGAATCGTGGGAGCAGTTCTTC
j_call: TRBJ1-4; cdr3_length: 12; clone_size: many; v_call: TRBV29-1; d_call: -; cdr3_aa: CSVGQINEKLFF; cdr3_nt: TGCAGCGTTGGGCAGATTAATGAAAAACTGTTTTTT
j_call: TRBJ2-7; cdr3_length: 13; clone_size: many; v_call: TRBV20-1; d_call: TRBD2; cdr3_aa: CSAKGTSSYEQYF; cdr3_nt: TGCAGTGCTAAAGGGACTAGCTCCTACGAGCAGTACTTC
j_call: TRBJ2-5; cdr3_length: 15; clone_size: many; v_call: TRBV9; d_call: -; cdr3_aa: CASSPSPRVQETQYF; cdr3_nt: TGTGCCAGCAGCCCCAGCCCACGGGTGCAAGAGACCCAGTACTTC
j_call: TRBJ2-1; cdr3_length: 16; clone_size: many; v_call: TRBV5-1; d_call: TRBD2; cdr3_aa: CASSLSLAGSYNEQFF; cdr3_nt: TGCGCCAGCAGCTTGTCTCTAGCGGGGTCGTACAATGAGCAGTTCTTC
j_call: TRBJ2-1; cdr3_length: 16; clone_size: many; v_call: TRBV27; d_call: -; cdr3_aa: CASSRIPGPLNNEQFF; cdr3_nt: TGTGCCAGCAGTCGAATTCCGGGACCCCTAAACAATGAGCAGTTCTTC
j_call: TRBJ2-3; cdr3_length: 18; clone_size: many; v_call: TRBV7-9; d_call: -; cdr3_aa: CASSSIGPTLWDTDTQYF; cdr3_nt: TGTGCCAGCAGCTCCATCGGACCGACTTTATGGGACACAGATACGCAGTATTTT
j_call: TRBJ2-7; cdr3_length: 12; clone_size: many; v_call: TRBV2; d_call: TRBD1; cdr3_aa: CAGGQVSYEQYF; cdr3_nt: TGTGCCGGAGGACAGGTCTCCTACGAGCAGTACTTC
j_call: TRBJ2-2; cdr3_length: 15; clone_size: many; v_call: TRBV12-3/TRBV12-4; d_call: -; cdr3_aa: CASSLPGLPAGELFF; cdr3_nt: TGTGCCAGCAGCTTACCGGGACTCCCGGCCGGGGAGCTGTTTTTT
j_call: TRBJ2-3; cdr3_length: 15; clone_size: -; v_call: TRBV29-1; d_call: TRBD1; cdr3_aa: CSATTGQGATDTQYF; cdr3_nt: TGCAGCGCCACTACCGGACAGGGGGCCACAGATACGCAGTATTTT
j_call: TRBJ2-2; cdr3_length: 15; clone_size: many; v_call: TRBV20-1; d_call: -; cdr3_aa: CSANRVGPSTGELFF; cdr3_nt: TGCAGTGCTAACAGGGTCGGACCGAGCACCGGGGAGCTGTTTTTT
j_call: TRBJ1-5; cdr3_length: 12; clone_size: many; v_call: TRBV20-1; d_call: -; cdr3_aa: CSARSSNQPQHF; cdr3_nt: TGCAGTGCTAGGAGTAGCAATCAGCCCCAGCATTTT
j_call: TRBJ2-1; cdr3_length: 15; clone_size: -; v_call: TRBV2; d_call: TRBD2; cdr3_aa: CASSPRGGGANEQFF; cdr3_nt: TGTGCCAGCAGTCCCCGGGGGGGTGGGGCCAATGAGCAGTTCTTC
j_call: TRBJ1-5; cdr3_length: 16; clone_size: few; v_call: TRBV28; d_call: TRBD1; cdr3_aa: CASSPRQGRRGQPQHF; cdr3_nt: TGTGCCAGCAGTCCCCGACAGGGCCGCCGAGGCCAGCCCCAGCATTTT
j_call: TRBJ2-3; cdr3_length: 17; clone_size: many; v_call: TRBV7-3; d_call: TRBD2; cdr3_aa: CASSLTLAGESTDTQYF; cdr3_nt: TGTGCCAGCAGCTTAACTTTAGCGGGAGAAAGCACAGATACGCAGTATTTT
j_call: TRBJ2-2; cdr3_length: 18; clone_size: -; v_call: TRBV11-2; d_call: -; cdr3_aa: CASSLVAPRPRGTGELFF; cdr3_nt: TGTGCCAGCAGCTTAGTAGCCCCCCGCCCACGAGGCACCGGGGAGCTGTTTTTT
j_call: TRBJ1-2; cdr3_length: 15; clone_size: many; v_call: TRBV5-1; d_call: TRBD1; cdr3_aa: CASSGRDRGDYGYTF; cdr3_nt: TGCGCCAGCAGCGGCCGGGACAGGGGGGACTATGGCTACACCTTC
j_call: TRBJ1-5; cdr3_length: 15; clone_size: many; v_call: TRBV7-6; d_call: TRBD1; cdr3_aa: CASSLASGGNQPQHF; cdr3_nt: TGTGCCAGCAGCTTGGCCTCAGGGGGTAATCAGCCCCAGCATTTT
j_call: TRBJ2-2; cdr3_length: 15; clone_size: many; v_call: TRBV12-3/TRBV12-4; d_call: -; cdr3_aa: CASRRTGRDTGELFF; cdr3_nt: TGTGCCAGCAGGAGGACAGGGAGGGACACCGGGGAGCTGTTTTTT
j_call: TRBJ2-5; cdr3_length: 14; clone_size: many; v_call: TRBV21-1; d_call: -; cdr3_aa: CASSTRDRVETQYF; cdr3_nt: TGTGCCAGCAGCACCCGGGACAGGGTGGAGACCCAGTACTTC
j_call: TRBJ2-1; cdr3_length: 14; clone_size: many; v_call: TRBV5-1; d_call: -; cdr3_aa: CASSLGISYNEQFF; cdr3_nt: TGCGCCAGCAGCTTGGGGATCTCCTACAATGAGCAGTTCTTC